This is a list of T cell receptor beta chains from one sample in a study of cytomegalovirus exposure and HLA in healthy donors. The table came from immunoSEQ multiplex PCR; TCRdb's copy has only in-frame clones and leaves some out. Among approximately 70,000 clones, 80% to 90% were seen once, and the ten largest hold less than 3%. Sequenced: PBMCs. These receptors were taken from a woman aged 25-40 years in good health and CMV-seronegative. CDR3s include the opening cysteine and the closing phenylalanine or tryptophan. Fields, in order: clone size, V gene, J gene, D gene, CDR3 protein, CDR3 DNA. The D gene is left open where the match is weak. Size values are once, few and many counts, or a class for expanded clones, and some rows have none.

.	TRBV12-5	TRBJ2-1	.	CASGFTTPTGSSYNEQLF	TGTGCTAGTGGTTTCACTACCCCCACAGGGAGCTCCTACAATGAGCAGCTCTTC
.	TRBV7-2	TRBJ2-7	TRBD2	CASSSTSGVYEQYF	TGTGCCAGCAGCTCGACTAGCGGGGTCTACGAGCAGTACTTC
.	TRBV7-8	TRBJ1-2	TRBD1	CASSPGTGGASNYGYTF	TGTGCCAGCAGCCCCGGGACAGGGGGCGCGTCTAACTATGGCTACACCTTC
.	TRBV7-8	TRBJ1-3	.	CASSLVGVAKGNTIYF	TGTGCCAGCAGCTTAGTCGGGGTCGCGAAGGGAAACACCATATATTTT
.	TRBV6-5	TRBJ2-1	TRBD2	CASSSAGVQFF	TGTGCCAGCAGTTCCGCGGGGGTTCAGTTCTTC
.	TRBV6-5	TRBJ2-5	.	CASSTGPGQETQYF	TGTGCCAGCAGTACGGGTCCGGGCCAAGAGACCCAGTACTTC
.	TRBV28	TRBJ2-5	.	CASSSGVGQETQYF	TGTGCCAGCAGTTCAGGGGTCGGACAAGAGACCCAGTACTTC
few	TRBV13	TRBJ2-2	.	CASSFTNTGELFF	TGTGCCAGCAGCTTTACGAACACCGGGGAGCTGTTTTTT
.	TRBV4-1	TRBJ1-4	TRBD1	CASSQADRANEKLFF	TGCGCCAGCAGCCAAGCTGACAGGGCAAATGAAAAACTGTTTTTT
.	TRBV5-1	TRBJ2-1	TRBD1	CASSSPGGWEQFF	TGCGCCAGCAGCTCTCCAGGGGGATGGGAGCAGTTCTTC
.	TRBV28	TRBJ1-5	.	CVAEGGGGNQPQHF	TGTGTCGCGGAGGGGGGGGGCGGCAATCAGCCCCAGCATTTT
.	TRBV27	TRBJ2-7	TRBD1	CASRRDLTGGPEQYF	TGTGCCAGCAGGAGGGACCTGACAGGGGGCCCCGAGCAGTACTTC
.	TRBV5-4	TRBJ2-3	TRBD2	CASSLVAGGPTDTQYF	TGTGCCAGCAGCTTGGTTGCGGGGGGGCCGACAGATACGCAGTATTTT
.	TRBV6-5	TRBJ1-2	.	CASRKGHDNGYTF	TGTGCCAGCAGGAAGGGACACGACAATGGCTACACCTTC
.	TRBV6-5	TRBJ2-7	.	CASSRTQDSYEQYF	TGTGCCAGCAGTCGTACACAGGACTCCTACGAGCAGTACTTC
.	TRBV27	TRBJ2-7	.	CASSWGHEQYF	TGTGCCAGCAGTTGGGGGCACGAGCAGTACTTC
.	TRBV29-1	TRBJ2-1	.	CSVGLQGPHYNEQFF	TGCAGCGTTGGACTCCAGGGGCCTCACTACAATGAGCAGTTCTTC
.	TRBV18	TRBJ1-2	TRBD1	CASSPSGQGNYGYTF	TGTGCCAGCTCACCCTCGGGACAGGGTAACTATGGCTACACCTTC
few	TRBV28	TRBJ1-6	.	CASSSSQGLVNSPLHF	TGTGCCAGCAGTTCTTCCCAGGGTCTCGTAAATTCACCCCTCCACTTT
.	TRBV7-2	TRBJ1-2	.	CASSLEPNGGYGYTF	TGTGCCAGCAGCTTAGAGCCCAATGGGGGGTATGGCTACACCTTC
.	TRBV13	TRBJ2-7	.	CASSLGADEDEQYF	TGTGCCAGCAGCTTAGGGGCCGACGAGGACGAGCAGTACTTC
.	TRBV6-1	TRBJ2-5	TRBD1	CASSVHRDRGPQETQYF	TGTGCCAGCAGTGTGCACCGGGACAGGGGACCTCAAGAGACCCAGTACTTC
.	TRBV9	TRBJ1-2	.	CASSGEQGFYGYTF	TGTGCCAGCAGCGGAGAGCAGGGATTCTATGGCTACACCTTC
.	TRBV27	TRBJ1-2	.	CASSLSSGLPYGYTF	TGTGCCAGCAGTTTATCGTCAGGGTTGCCCTATGGCTACACCTTC
.	TRBV5-1	TRBJ2-7	TRBD1	CAGSVGHRGPSYEQYF	TGCGCCGGCAGCGTAGGGCACAGGGGTCCCTCCTACGAGCAGTACTTC
.	TRBV14	TRBJ2-4	TRBD1	CASSPEYRGRSTGAKNIQYF	TGTGCCAGCAGCCCAGAATACAGGGGGCGATCGACCGGCGCCAAAAACATTCAGTACTTC
.	TRBV6-5	TRBJ2-1	.	CASSYAGQKGYNEQFF	TGTGCCAGCAGTTACGCGGGACAGAAGGGATACAATGAGCAGTTCTTC
few	TRBV7-9	TRBJ1-5	.	CASSLARDTLSKYQPQHF	TGTGCCAGCAGCTTAGCCCGGGACACCTTATCCAAATATCAGCCCCAGCATTTT
.	TRBV19	TRBJ1-2	.	CASILPGGSDGYTF	TGTGCCAGTATCCTTCCGGGGGGAAGTGATGGCTACACCTTC
.	TRBV19	TRBJ2-3	.	CASSMNPPPNRGGQRTDTQYF	TGTGCCAGTAGTATGAACCCCCCACCCAACAGGGGAGGCCAACGCACAGATACGCAGTATTTT
.	TRBV7-9	TRBJ1-2	.	CSSSLVGPDGYTF	TGTTCCAGCAGCTTAGTGGGGCCAGATGGCTACACCTTC
.	TRBV9	TRBJ1-4	.	CASSVGGAGEKLFF	TGTGCCAGCAGCGTCGGGGGTGCGGGTGAAAAACTGTTTTTT
few	TRBV6-1	TRBJ1-2	TRBD1	CASMTGVGGYTF	TGTGCCAGCATGACAGGGGTAGGTGGCTACACCTTC
once	TRBV6-5	TRBJ2-2	TRBD2	CASHRGGHTGELFF	TGTGCCAGCCATCGCGGGGGTCACACCGGGGAGCTGTTTTTT
.	TRBV30	TRBJ1-3	TRBD1	CAWSAGGSGNTIYF	TGTGCCTGGAGTGCAGGGGGCTCTGGAAACACCATATATTTT
.	TRBV5-6	TRBJ1-2	TRBD1	CASTPTRTGDYGYTF	TGTGCCAGCACCCCAACCCGGACAGGGGATTATGGCTACACCTTC
once	TRBV7-9	TRBJ1-6	.	CASTTTGSRNSPLHF	TGTGCCAGCACCACAACAGGGAGCCGGAATTCACCCCTCCACTTT
.	TRBV5-6	TRBJ1-1	TRBD1	CASSSDRGRVYTEAFF	TGTGCCAGCAGCTCTGACAGGGGGCGAGTGTATACTGAAGCTTTCTTT
.	TRBV4-1	TRBJ1-1	.	CASSQDRRVYTEAFF	TGCGCCAGCAGCCAAGATAGGAGGGTTTACACTGAAGCTTTCTTT
.	TRBV6-5	TRBJ1-3	.	CASSQENTIYF	TGTGCCAGCAGTCAGGAAAACACCATATATTTT
.	TRBV6-6	TRBJ1-1	.	CASSYSNLAEAFF	TGTGCCAGCAGTTACTCGAACCTCGCGGAAGCTTTCTTT
.	TRBV29-1	TRBJ1-3	.	CSVEFGTGGTIYF	TGCAGCGTTGAATTTGGGACCGGGGGCACCATATATTTT
.	TRBV7-2	TRBJ2-1	TRBD2	CASSPELAEYNEQFF	TGTGCCAGCAGCCCGGAACTAGCGGAATACAATGAGCAGTTCTTC
medium-sized	TRBV6-4	TRBJ2-1	TRBD1	CASSDGQGADEQFF	TGTGCCAGCAGTGACGGACAGGGGGCCGATGAGCAGTTCTTC
.	TRBV6-6	TRBJ1-6	.	CASNIPGQKGSPLHF	TGTGCCAGCAATATACCGGGACAAAAAGGTTCACCCCTCCACTTT
.	TRBV5-1	TRBJ1-1	TRBD1	CASSLGTGVSPEAFF	TGCGCCAGCAGCTTGGGGACAGGGGTGAGTCCTGAAGCTTTCTTT
.	TRBV19	TRBJ2-5	.	CASTPGGDKWETQYF	TGTGCCAGTACCCCTGGGGGGGACAAGTGGGAGACCCAGTACTTC
.	TRBV4-1	TRBJ1-1	.	CASSHPSGVAFF	TGCGCCAGCAGCCACCCGTCAGGGGTGGCTTTCTTT
.	TRBV19	TRBJ2-2	.	CASSIGRNTGELFF	TGTGCCAGTAGTATTGGTAGGAACACCGGGGAGCTGTTTTTT
.	TRBV5-4	TRBJ2-5	.	CASSLGTQETQYF	TGTGCCAGCAGCTTGGGGACACAAGAGACCCAGTACTTC
.	TRBV4-1	TRBJ2-3	TRBD2	CASSQDPAGGTDTQYF	TGCGCCAGCAGCCAAGACCCAGCGGGGGGTACAGATACGCAGTATTTT
.	TRBV30	TRBJ1-2	.	CAWRKVGGPEGYTF	TGTGCCTGGAGGAAAGTCGGGGGGCCAGAAGGCTACACCTTC
.	TRBV5-4	TRBJ2-7	TRBD1	CASSPAGTGGSYEQYF	TGTGCCAGCAGCCCGGCGGGGACAGGGGGTAGCTACGAGCAGTACTTC
.	TRBV29-1	TRBJ2-5	TRBD2	CSVVGAGGGQETQYF	TGCAGCGTTGTTGGGGCGGGGGGCGGCCAAGAGACCCAGTACTTC
few	TRBV7-2	TRBJ1-4	TRBD1	CASSLGPPAGQGKKLFF	TGTGCCAGCAGCTTAGGACCTCCGGCGGGACAGGGGAAAAAACTGTTTTTT
.	TRBV11-2	TRBJ1-1	.	CASSFDRNTEAFF	TGTGCCAGCAGCTTCGACAGGAACACTGAAGCTTTCTTT
.	TRBV7-9	TRBJ1-1	.	CASSSRTLTENTEAFF	TGTGCCAGCAGCTCTAGAACTCTGACGGAGAACACTGAAGCTTTCTTT
.	TRBV7-2	TRBJ1-1	TRBD1	CASSPFGTGMNTEAFF	TGTGCCAGCAGCCCGTTCGGGACAGGGATGAACACTGAAGCTTTCTTT
.	TRBV27	TRBJ2-2	.	CASSFSTGNAGELFF	TGTGCCAGCAGTTTTAGTACAGGGAACGCCGGGGAGCTGTTTTTT